What follows are 15 T cell receptor beta chains derived from one specimen sequenced in a study of T cells after yellow fever vaccination. TCRdb reanalysed the 5' RACE reads using MiXCR and keeps one entry per CDR3 protein. The top ten hold roughly a sixth of the sample, which has 250,000 to 350,000 distinct CDR3 sequences, around 7.3% seen once. The source material was PBMCs, sampled roughly 47 days after the first yellow fever vaccination. These receptors all come from a man aged 18 to 29 who received the YFV17D yellow fever vaccine.

There are a few counts of this clonotype. The chain links TRBV20-1 to TRBJ2-7, with TRBD1 identical over 10 bases. The germline V gene encodes CDR1 DFQATT and CDR2 SNEGSKA (reference sequence). The ends lost 3 bases at V and 3 bases at J; junction bases unmatched: 5. The CDR3 consists of 14 residues. CDR3 sequence (DNA): TGCAGTGCTAGCCCAAGGACAGGGGGCTACGAGCAGTACTTC. This gives the protein CSASPRTGGYEQYF.

This clonotype was counted between two and nine times. The V and J genes are TRBV4-3 and TRBJ1-2; D gene unclear. V gave up 4 bases and J gave up 8 bases, with 20 bases separating them. The CDR3 runs 15 residues. The germline V gene encodes CDR1 LGHNA and CDR2 YSLEER. CDR3 amino acids: CASSRQSGRRGGYTF. In DNA, the CDR3 is TGCGCCAGCAGCCGCCAATCGGGCCGCCGCGGCGGCTACACCTTC.

This clonotype was picked up a small number of times. The J gene is TRBJ2-3, the V gene TRBV7-9; D is unclear. Trimming stripped 2 bases from V and 5 bases from J, with 14 bases between. This CDR3 has 15 amino acids. Germline assignment: CDR1 SEHNR and CDR2 FQNEAQ (reference sequence). The CDR3 sequence is CASSLSQRPRDTQYF. CDR3 coding DNA: TGTGCCAGCAGCTTATCGCAGCGCCCCAGAGATACGCAGTATTTT.

V is TRBV6-2 or TRBV6-3 and J is TRBJ2-1; no firm D call. Germline V CDR1 and CDR2: MNHEY, SVGEGT. The CDR3 length is 14 residues. Trimming took off 0 bases at V and 7 bases at J, with 10 bases between the two ends. As DNA, the CDR3 is TGTGCCAGCAGTTACTCCCGCGAATATAATGAGCAGTTCTTC. It translates to CASSYSREYNEQFF.

The chain employs TRBV29-1 and TRBJ2-3; TRBD1 is a possible D gene (6 bases). This CDR3 is built from 14 residues. Germline CDR1 reads SQVTM; CDR2 reads ANQGSEA. Trimming took off 4 bases at V and 1 base at J, with 12 bases between the two ends. This CDR3 is CSVVRAGGTDTQYF. CDR3 DNA: TGCAGCGTTGTCAGGGCAGGGGGCACAGATACGCAGTATTTT.

This clonotype was recorded a few times. The chain is built from TRBV6-2 or TRBV6-3 and TRBJ2-2; TRBD2 matches 11 bases. The ends lost 8 bases at V and 0 bases at J; junction bases unmatched: 8. From germline, CDR1 is MNHEY and CDR2 SVGEGT. The length of the CDR3 is 17 residues. CDR3 region: CASGGTSGGTNTGELFF. In DNA, the CDR3 is TGTGCCAGCGGAGGTACTAGCGGGGGAACGAACACCGGGGAGCTGTTTTTT.

This clonotype showed up just a few times. This chain connects TRBV10-3 to TRBJ1-1; D remains ambiguous. CDR1 and CDR2 from the germline V gene are ENHRY and SYGVKD. Trimming shortened V by 6 bases and J by 5 bases, and 16 bases separated the two germline ends. The CDR3 is 14 residues long. Written as DNA, the CDR3 is TGTGCCATCAGGAGGGAGACTATTGGGACTGAAGCTTTCTTT. This gives the protein CAIRRETIGTEAFF.

This clonotype was detected only a few times. The chain has TRBV29-1 and TRBJ2-7; D is uncertain. The CDR3 is 13 amino acids. Germline V gene data show CDR1 as SQVTM and CDR2 as ANQGSEA. The V and J ends lost 4 bases and 1 base respectively, with 11 bases between them. DNA of the CDR3: TGCAGCGTTGGAGCCTTGGGATCCTACGAGCAGTACTTC. This encodes CSVGALGSYEQYF.

This clonotype has more than one count but fewer than ten. The chain joins TRBV20-1 to TRBJ1-1, with D maybe TRBD1 (5 bases). Per germline, CDR1 DFQATT and CDR2 SNEGSKA (reference sequence). The CDR3 totals 14 residues. V lost 5 bases and J lost 1, with 14 bases in between. The CDR3: CSAFNIGANTEAFF. DNA for the CDR3: TGCAGTGCTTTCAATATTGGGGCGAACACTGAAGCTTTCTTT.

There are a few counts of this clonotype. V is TRBV12-3 or TRBV12-4 and J is TRBJ2-2; 12 bases agree with TRBD2. The V segment lost 6 bases and the J segment 6 bases; nucleotides outside the gene matches: 8. The CDR3 spans 16 residues. CDR3 loop: CASSQRTSGVAGELFF. In DNA, the CDR3 is TGTGCCAGCAGCCAGAGGACTAGCGGGGTTGCCGGGGAGCTGTTTTTT.

The genes are TRBV24-1 and TRBJ2-5; D is unclear. The CDR3 consists of 15 residues. The V end lost 2 bases, the J end lost 5 bases, and 14 bases lay between the germline ends. Looked up from germline, CDR1 is KGHDR and CDR2 is SFDVKD. The CDR3 sequence: CATSDSFGPWETQYF. DNA of the CDR3: TGTGCCACCAGTGATTCCTTCGGGCCTTGGGAGACCCAGTACTTC.

This clonotype was picked up many times. The chain combines TRBV6-5 with TRBJ1-6; tentative D call: TRBD1 (5 bases). This CDR3 region has 12 residues. With 6 bases removed from V and 8 bases from J, the gap between germline ends came to 8 bases. In germline, CDR1 is MNHEY, CDR2 SVGAGI. CDR3 amino acids: CASSRGDSPLHF. The CDR3 bases are TGTGCCAGCAGCAGAGGGGATTCACCCCTCCACTTT.

The chain carries TRBV20-1 and TRBJ1-1, with D maybe TRBD1 (5 bases). V gave up 6 bases and J gave up 11 bases, with 19 bases separating them. Germline-derived CDR1 and CDR2 are DFQATT and SNEGSKA (reference sequence). The CDR3 contains 12 residues. The CDR3 DNA is TGCAGTGCCGGTCGAGGGGTTGACGTGGCTTTCTTT. Translated, it gives CSAGRGVDVAFF.

The sample holds many counts of this clonotype. The chain is built from TRBV6-1 and TRBJ2-2; 8 bases are a match to TRBD1. CDR3 length: 16 residues. The J segment lost 3 bases and the V segment lost 7 bases, leaving 10 bases of the junction unmatched. CDR1 is MNHNS and CDR2 is SASEGT in the germline V gene. The CDR3 reads CASILKQGVYTGELFF. The DNA of the CDR3 is TGTGCCAGCATCTTAAAACAGGGGGTTTACACCGGGGAGCTGTTTTTT.

This clonotype appeared many times. The chain is built from TRBV28 and TRBJ1-5; a weak D match, TRBD1 (5 bases). The CDR3 has 15 amino acids. Trimming stripped 6 bases from V and 3 bases from J, with 15 bases between. The germline V gene has CDR1 MDHEN and CDR2 SYDVKM. The CDR3 sequence is CASRPPDRINQPQHF. Here the CDR3 DNA reads TGTGCCAGCAGACCCCCTGACAGAATCAATCAGCCCCAGCATTTT.